The rows below give T cell receptor beta chains drawn from one sample of a study of PD-L1 blockade in urothelial cancer. The protocol was immunoSEQ multiplex PCR, while the TCRdb copy is restricted to in-frame clones and leaves out a portion. The sample has more than 45,000 clones, roughly 80% seen once. This specimen consisted of PBMCs, obtained around atezolizumab (anti-PD-L1) treatment. The receptors derive from a man aged 65 to 85 with urothelial cancer. The conserved cysteine and the conserved F or W are not part of the CDR3 here. Fields, in order: V gene, clone size, CDR3 protein. Size tells how often a clone was seen (once, few, many) or the class of an expanded clone, and some rows leave it out.

>TRBV28|.
ASQALAGGIKETQY
>TRBV9|.
ASSVDPGKGTGELF
>TRBV27|.
ATGGQGAVGSEKLF
>TRBV5-5|.
ASSSTGISLNEQY
>TRBV20-1|.
SATYTDTQY
>TRBV28|.
ASSLRAYGYT
>TRBV4-1|few
ASSQLQGNIQY
>TRBV11-2|.
ASSLAFEQY
>TRBV10-3|.
AISTVGQGADTEAF
>TRBV7-9|few
ASIPTVSSYNEQF
>TRBV7-7|many
ASSLATGSYNEQF